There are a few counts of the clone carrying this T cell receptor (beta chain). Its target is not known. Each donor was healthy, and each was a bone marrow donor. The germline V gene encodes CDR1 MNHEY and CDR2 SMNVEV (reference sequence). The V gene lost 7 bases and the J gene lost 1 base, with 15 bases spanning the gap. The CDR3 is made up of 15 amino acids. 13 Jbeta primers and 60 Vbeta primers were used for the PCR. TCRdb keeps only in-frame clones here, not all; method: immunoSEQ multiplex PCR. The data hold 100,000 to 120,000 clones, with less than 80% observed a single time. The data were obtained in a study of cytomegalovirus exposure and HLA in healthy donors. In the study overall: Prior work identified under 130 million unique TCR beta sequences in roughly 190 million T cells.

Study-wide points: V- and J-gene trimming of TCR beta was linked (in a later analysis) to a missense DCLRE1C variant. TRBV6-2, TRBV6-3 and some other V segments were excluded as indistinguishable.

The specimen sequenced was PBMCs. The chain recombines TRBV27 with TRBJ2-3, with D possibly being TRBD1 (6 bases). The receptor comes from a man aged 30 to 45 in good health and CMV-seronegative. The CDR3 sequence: CASTPMGARTDTQYF. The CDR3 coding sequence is TGTGCCAGCACCCCAATGGGGGCTCGCACAGATACGCAGTATTTT.